Each of the 26 T cell receptor beta chains below was sequenced from the same sample in a study of T cell changes during pregnancy in multiple sclerosis. TCRdb keeps only in-frame clones here, not all; method: immunoSEQ multiplex PCR. The table includes roughly 100,000 clones, approximately 90% detected once. The sample here was peripheral blood, taken in the second trimester of pregnancy. The receptors come from a female donor in good health, enrolled as a control in a pregnancy study.

V and J are TRBV27 and TRBJ2-3; possibly TRBD2 for D (5 bases). Germline CDR1 MNHEY, CDR2 SMNVEV (reference sequence). V lost 8 bases and J lost 0, with 18 bases in between. The CDR3 loop spans 16 amino acids. This CDR3 reads CASARSRDSSTDTQYF. The DNA for the CDR3 is TGTGCCAGCGCCCGAAGCCGGGATTCTAGCACAGATACGCAGTATTTT.

The rearrangement links TRBV6-5 to TRBJ2-5; 10 bases are a match to TRBD1. The CDR3 runs 16 residues. Germline V gene lookup returns CDR1 MNHEY and CDR2 SVGAGI. V trimming: 3 bases; J trimming: 3 bases; junction bases outside the gene matches: 7. The CDR3 here is CASSYGTGVSKETQYF. CDR3 coding DNA: TGTGCCAGCAGTTATGGGACAGGGGTATCAAAAGAGACCCAGTACTTC.

The chain couples TRBV6-1 to TRBJ1-3; 7 bases match TRBD1. Germline lookup yields CDR1 MNHNS and CDR2 SASEGT. V shed 4 bases and J 0 bases; nucleotides not matched to a gene: 9. This CDR3 spans 17 amino acids. CDR3 bases: TGTGCCAGCAGTGTCACGGGACAGTCCTACTCTGGAAACACCATATATTTT. Protein product: CASSVTGQSYSGNTIYF.

This chain links TRBV6-5 with TRBJ1-4, with unresolved D. Trimming pared 0 bases from V and 6 bases from J, leaving 14 bases between. Germline V lookup: CDR1 MNHEY, CDR2 SVGAGI. This CDR3 region has 16 residues. The CDR3 here is CASSYSSSRGYEKLFF. The CDR3 coding sequence is TGTGCCAGCAGTTACTCTAGTTCCCGGGGATATGAAAAACTGTTTTTT.

The V and J genes are TRBV9 and TRBJ1-1, with D possibly being TRBD1 (6 bases). Germline CDR1 reads SGDLS; CDR2 reads YYNGEE. The CDR3 sequence is 15 residues long. The V end was cut by 3 bases, the J end by 7 bases, with 19 bases between. The CDR3 DNA reads as TGTGCCAGCAGCGCCCTCATGGGGGGGCGCGGTGAAGCTTTCTTT. Encoded protein: CASSALMGGRGEAFF.

The CDR3 nucleotides read TGTGCCAGCAGTTCAATAGCGGGACTCTCCTACGAGCAGTACTTC. It specifies CASSSIAGLSYEQYF. V is TRBV27 and J is TRBJ2-7; TRBD2 matches at 8 bases. V dropped 4 bases and J dropped 0; count of bases not matched to a gene: 5. The germline V gene encodes CDR1 MNHEY and CDR2 SMNVEV (reference sequence). CDR3 length: 15 amino acids.

CDR3 nucleotide sequence: TGTGCCAGCAGCCCGGGACTAGCTGACACAGATACGCAGTATTTT. Protein sequence: CASSPGLADTDTQYF. The chain combines TRBV7-2 with TRBJ2-3; 9 bases agree with TRBD2. The germline gives CDR1 SGHTA, CDR2 FQGNSA. This CDR3 contains 15 residues. J gave up 2 bases and V 5 bases, and 5 bases lay outside the gene matches.

The chain has TRBV5-4 and TRBJ2-5, with a tentative D call TRBD2 (5 bases). The CDR3 spans 12 residues. CDR1 SGHNT and CDR2 YYREEE come from the germline V gene (reference sequence). Trimming pared 4 bases from V and 7 bases from J, leaving 11 bases between. The CDR3 nucleotides are TGTGCCAGCAGCCCCGAGGGCAGGACCCAGTACTTC. This translates into CASSPEGRTQYF.

The chain uses TRBV4-3 and TRBJ2-3; 9 nucleotides line up with TRBD2. The length of the CDR3 is 16 residues. Per the germline V gene, CDR1 is LGHNA and CDR2 is YSLEER. The trim removed 4 bases at V and 4 bases at J, leaving 9 bases unmatched. CDR3 region: CASSRSSGIIADTQYF. DNA for the CDR3: TGCGCCAGCAGCCGGTCTAGCGGGATTATCGCAGATACGCAGTATTTT.

V gene TRBV6-5 combines with J gene TRBJ2-4; a weak D match, TRBD2 (5 bases). The CDR3 length is 14 residues. Trimming left V 2 bases short and J 8 bases short, with 13 bases between. Looked up from germline, CDR1 is MNHEY and CDR2 is SVGAGI. The CDR3 DNA follows: TGTGCCAGCAGTTACCCAGGAGCGGAAGACATTCAGTACTTC. Protein product: CASSYPGAEDIQYF.

The J gene is TRBJ1-5, the V gene TRBV28; 8 positions match TRBD1. CDR3 length: 15 amino acids. With 6 bases clipped from V and 2 bases from J, the junction kept 6 bases outside the gene matches. CDR1 is MDHEN, CDR2 SYDVKM, per germline. This CDR3 reads CASSLPDRGNQPQHF. Here the CDR3 DNA reads TGTGCCAGCAGCCTCCCGGACAGGGGCAATCAGCCCCAGCATTTT.

The rearrangement joins TRBV5-1 to TRBJ2-2; 10 bases match TRBD2. The J segment lost 7 bases and the V segment lost 4 bases, leaving 7 bases of the junction unmatched. Germline loops: CDR1 SGHRS, CDR2 YFSETQ. The CDR3 has 15 amino acids. The CDR3 DNA is TGCGCCAGCAGCCGAGGGACTAGCGTCGTCGGGGAGCTGTTTTTT. Protein product: CASSRGTSVVGELFF.

This chain joins TRBV27 and TRBJ2-3; TRBD1 is a possible D gene (6 bases). From germline, CDR1 is MNHEY and CDR2 SMNVEV (reference sequence). This CDR3 has 18 residues. V was trimmed by 6 bases and J by 1 base, leaving 23 bases between them. CDR3 protein: CASSQLLTGPYRTDTQYF. The CDR3 bases are TGTGCCAGCAGCCAACTATTAACAGGGCCCTACCGCACAGATACGCAGTATTTT.

Here the CDR3 DNA reads TGTGCCAGCAGCTTGGCTTTTGCAGGGGGCCGAAAACTGTTTTTT. This translates into CASSLAFAGGRKLFF. The chain has TRBV7-2 and TRBJ1-4; TRBD1 agrees at 8 bases. The junction had 10 bases not matched to a gene; V was cut back by 3 bases and J by 10 bases. This CDR3 has 15 residues. CDR1 is SGHTA, CDR2 FQGNSA, per germline.

The chain recombines TRBV10-3 with TRBJ1-1; D possibly corresponds to TRBD1 (5 bases). Germline V gene data show CDR1 as ENHRY and CDR2 as SYGVKD. CDR3 length: 13 residues. V lost 6 bases to trimming and J lost 1 base, with 9 bases between them. CDR3: CAISRAGNTEAFF. The CDR3 DNA is TGTGCCATCAGCAGGGCTGGGAACACTGAAGCTTTCTTT.

This chain connects TRBV5-1 to TRBJ2-7; D may be TRBD2 (7 bases). Trimming pared 4 bases from V and 5 bases from J, leaving 19 bases between. The CDR3 has 15 amino acids. Germline-derived CDR1 and CDR2 are SGHRS and YFSETQ. In DNA form, the CDR3 reads TGCGCCAGCAGCGCCTCGGGGGGCAGGAGAAACGAGCAGTACTTC. Translating it yields CASSASGGRRNEQYF.

The rearrangement uses TRBV13 and TRBJ2-6, with unresolved D. Germline CDR1 reads PRHDT; CDR2 reads FYEKMQ (reference sequence). V dropped 3 bases and J dropped 2 bases, with 8 bases sitting between them. The CDR3 length is 15 residues. CDR3 coding DNA: TGTGCCAGCAGCTTCAGCCGGGCTGGGGCCAACGTCCTGACTTTC. Residues: CASSFSRAGANVLTF.

The chain couples TRBV4-3 to TRBJ1-1; a possible D gene is TRBD1 (5 bases). V lost 4 bases and J 1 base, leaving 16 bases between the germline ends. The length of the CDR3 is 16 residues. The germline V gene encodes CDR1 LGHNA and CDR2 YSLEER. This chain's CDR3 is CASSLLRGSGNTEAFF. Here the CDR3 DNA reads TGCGCCAGCAGCCTTCTCCGGGGGAGTGGGAACACTGAAGCTTTCTTT.

The chain recombines TRBV21-1 with TRBJ2-3; the table names TRBD2, a call not compared with the DNA. TRBV21-1 is shown as a pseudogene. The CDR3 contains 16 residues. The CDR3 nucleotides are TGTGCCAGCAGGTGGACTAGCGGGGGAAGCACAGATACGCAGTATTTT. Residues: CASRWTSGGSTDTQYF.

This clone was counted a single time. V and J are TRBV27 and TRBJ1-5, with D perhaps TRBD1 (5 bases). Germline-derived CDR1 and CDR2 are MNHEY and SMNVEV (reference sequence). The V end was cut by 5 bases, the J end by 2 bases, with 16 bases between. The CDR3 is made up of 16 amino acids. The CDR3, as DNA: TGTGCCAGCAGTCAAATATTCCGGGGGGGCAATCAGCCCCAGCATTTT. Translating it yields CASSQIFRGGNQPQHF.

This clone has only one observation. The chain recombines TRBV6-1 with TRBJ1-2; TRBD1 matches at 9 bases. Unmatched junction bases numbered 16, after V lost 3 bases and J lost 5 bases. Germline V gene sequence: CDR1 MNHNS, CDR2 SASEGT. This CDR3 contains 18 residues. The CDR3 DNA sequence: TGTGCCAGCAGTGATCGTTCCCCCACAGGGACAGGGAAGTATGGCTACACCTTC. Encoded protein: CASSDRSPTGTGKYGYTF.

The rearrangement links TRBV5-4 to TRBJ2-1, with 7 bases aligning to TRBD1. Trimming at V came to 4 bases and at J to 0 bases, leaving 1 base not matched to a gene. This CDR3 is 14 amino acids long. Germline lookup yields CDR1 SGHNT and CDR2 YYREEE (reference sequence). The CDR3 DNA sequence: TGTGCCAGCAGCCACAGGGGCTCCTACAATGAGCAGTTCTTC. Protein product: CASSHRGSYNEQFF.

CDR3: CAISELAGATGELFF. The DNA of the CDR3 is TGTGCCATCAGTGAACTAGCGGGGGCCACCGGGGAGCTGTTTTTT. The V and J genes are TRBV10-3 and TRBJ2-2; 11 bases are a match to TRBD2. In germline, CDR1 is ENHRY, CDR2 SYGVKD. Germline trimming cut 3 bases from V and 4 bases from J; bases unmatched to any gene: 1. The CDR3 length is 15 residues.

The chain recombines TRBV6-6 with TRBJ2-7, with 7 bases matching TRBD1. This CDR3 has 15 residues. The junction had 10 bases not matched to a gene; V was cut back by 6 bases and J by 2 bases. Per the germline V gene, CDR1 is MNHNY and CDR2 is SVGAGI (reference sequence). This CDR3 is CASSPPGTVAYEQYF. The DNA of the CDR3 is TGTGCCAGCAGCCCTCCCGGGACAGTGGCCTACGAGCAGTACTTC.

The CDR3 protein is CASSESLAATDTQYF. The DNA of the CDR3 is TGTGCCAGCAGTGAATCGCTAGCGGCCACAGATACGCAGTATTTT. The chain carries TRBV2 and TRBJ2-3, with 7 bases lining up with TRBD2. CDR3 length equals 15 residues. The V and J ends lost 2 bases and 2 bases, in that order; junction bases with no gene match: 4. Germline V gives CDR1 SNHLY, CDR2 FYNNEI.

The rearrangement links TRBV2 to TRBJ2-1; 9 bases map to TRBD1. The CDR3 totals 15 residues. Germline CDR1 SNHLY, CDR2 FYNNEI. Trimming took 2 bases from V and 4 from J; bases not matched to a gene: 3. The CDR3 region is CASSERQGEYNEQFF. The DNA of the CDR3 is TGTGCCAGCAGTGAAAGACAGGGGGAGTACAATGAGCAGTTCTTC.